This T cell receptor (beta chain) derives from a study of blood T cell repertoires in COVID-19. Across the study: COVID-19 samples, acute and convalescent, were from the United States, Italy and Spain.

The CDR3 sequence is 13 residues long. V was trimmed by 6 bases and J by 8 bases, leaving 11 bases between them. Germline CDR1 MRHNA, CDR2 SNTAGT. Participants were aged roughly 18 to 90 years from around 26 US areas. Participants were placed into cohorts based on the clinical history they reported. Recovery among Cohort 3 donors was established by two negative PCRs, clearance, or symptom resolution. Sequencing was performed with immunoSEQ multiplex PCR; in TCRdb, only in-frame clones are kept and a portion is missing. In the table there are 270,000 or so clones, roughly 84% of which are singletons. Material for sequencing was PBMCs or T cells enriched from blood (not recorded which). The genes are TRBV6-4 and TRBJ1-6; D unclear. This TCR derives from a man between 50 and 59 years old who had recovered from COVID-19. CDR3 DNA: TGTGCCAGCAGCCCGGTACCCCATTCACCCCTCCACTTT. Translated, it gives CASSPVPHSPLHF.